A selection of T cell receptor beta chains follows, all from one sample in a study of identical twins. One entry per CDR3 protein results from TCRdb running MiXCR on the 5' RACE reads. The sample carries roughly 470,000 distinct CDR3 sequences, roughly an eighth recorded once. The data were also submitted as part of a second study, on yellow fever vaccine responses in identical twins.

What was sequenced was CD4+ T cells sorted from blood. The receptors derive from a woman between 18 and 29 years old in good health. Both conserved end residues are part of each CDR3. The D gene is left open where the match is weak. The size of a clone is reported for some rows only, either as once, few or many, or as a class for expanded clones.

abundance	d_gene	v_gene	j_gene	CDR3nt	CDR3aa
.	TRBD2	TRBV29-1	TRBJ2-5	TGCGGCGTTGGTGGGGGGGTACAAGAGACCCAGTACTTC	CGVGGGVQETQYF
.	.	TRBV24-1	TRBJ2-3	TGTGCCACCAGTGATTTGAGGGTCCGCGCAGATACGCAGTATTTT	CATSDLRVRADTQYF
.	.	TRBV5-1	TRBJ2-5	TGCGCCAGCAGCTTGGTCCAGTTTCAAGAGACCCAGTACTTC	CASSLVQFQETQYF
many	.	TRBV19	TRBJ2-1	TGTGCCAGTAGTTCAGGGGGGCTCGGGCTAAATGAGCAGTTCTTC	CASSSGGLGLNEQFF
.	.	TRBV15	TRBJ2-7	TGTGCCACCAGCAGCCCCACCAGGGGGAGGTCAAACGAGCAGTACTTC	CATSSPTRGRSNEQYF
many	TRBD1	TRBV5-1	TRBJ2-1	TGCGCCAGCAGCTCAGGACAGGGGGTTTACAATGAGCAGTTCTTC	CASSSGQGVYNEQFF
.	.	TRBV7-9	TRBJ2-1	TGTGCCAGCAGCCGCTCGGCCAATGAGCAGTTCTTC	CASSRSANEQFF
.	TRBD1	TRBV5-1	TRBJ1-3	TGCGCCAGCAGCCCGCAGACAGGGGCTGGAAACACCATATATTTT	CASSPQTGAGNTIYF
.	TRBD1	TRBV11-2	TRBJ1-6	TGTGCCAGCAGCTTAGTGGCAGGGGGTTCACCCCTCCACTTT	CASSLVAGGSPLHF
.	.	TRBV11-2	TRBJ2-1	TGTGCCTGCAGCTTGGGGAGACACACTCAGTTCTTC	CACSLGRHTQFF
.	.	TRBV12-3/TRBV12-4	TRBJ2-7	TGTGCCAGCAGTAAAGTCTCCTACGAGCAGTACTTC	CASSKVSYEQYF
few	.	TRBV3-1	TRBJ2-5	TGTGCCAGCAGCCATGTTAACCAAGAGACCCAGTACTTC	CASSHVNQETQYF
.	TRBD2	TRBV6-1	TRBJ2-6	TGTGCCAGCACGGGCGGGAGGTCCCCTGGGGCCAACGTCCTGACTTTC	CASTGGRSPGANVLTF
many	.	TRBV25-1	TRBJ2-1	TGTGCCAGCAGTGACCCCACGAGACTAACTAATGAGCAGTTCTTC	CASSDPTRLTNEQFF
few	TRBD1	TRBV7-9	TRBJ2-2	TGTGCCAACCGACCCGGACAGGGAGGAACCGGGGAGCTGTTTTTT	CANRPGQGGTGELFF
many	.	TRBV29-1	TRBJ2-1	TGCAGCGTTGAGAAGGACAATGAGCAGTTCTTC	CSVEKDNEQFF
few	.	TRBV20-1	TRBJ2-1	TGCAGTGCTAGTCACTTGGGGGCTCACTCCTACAATGAGCAGTTCTTC	CSASHLGAHSYNEQFF
few	TRBD2	TRBV7-9	TRBJ2-7	TGTGCCAGCCTTCCTAGCGGGGCCTACGAGCAGTACTTC	CASLPSGAYEQYF
.	TRBD1	TRBV5-4	TRBJ2-7	TGTGCCAGCAGTAAACCCGGGACAGAGGGTTTGGAGCAGTACTTC	CASSKPGTEGLEQYF
.	.	TRBV5-1	TRBJ2-1	TGCGCCAGCAGCTGGGGGGACAGCACCTACAATGAGCAGTTCTTC	CASSWGDSTYNEQFF
.	TRBD1	TRBV5-6	TRBJ2-2	TGTGCCAGCAGCTTCTTACGGACAGGTCTCTACACCGGGGAGCTGTTTTTT	CASSFLRTGLYTGELFF
.	TRBD2	TRBV18	TRBJ2-7	TGTGCCAGCTCACCAAGGCTAGCGGAATACGAGCAGTACTTC	CASSPRLAEYEQYF
.	TRBD1	TRBV14	TRBJ2-2	TGTGCCAGCAGCCTAACAGGGGGCTTTAACACCGGGGAGCTGTTTTTT	CASSLTGGFNTGELFF
.	TRBD2	TRBV6-1	TRBJ2-7	TGTGCCAGCAGAACGGGGACTAGCGGGAGTTACGAGCAGTACTTC	CASRTGTSGSYEQYF